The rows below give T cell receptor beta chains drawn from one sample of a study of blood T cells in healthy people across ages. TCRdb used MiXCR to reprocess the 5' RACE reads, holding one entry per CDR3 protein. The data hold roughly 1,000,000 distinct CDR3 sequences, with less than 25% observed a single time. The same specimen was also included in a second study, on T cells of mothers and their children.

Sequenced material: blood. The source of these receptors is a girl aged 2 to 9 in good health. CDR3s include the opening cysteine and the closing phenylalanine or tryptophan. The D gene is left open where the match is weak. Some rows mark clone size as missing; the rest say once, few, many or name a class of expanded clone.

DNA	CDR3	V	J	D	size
TGTGCCAGCAGTGAATTGTATCTGGACACCGTTTTTCCCTACGAGCAGTACTTC	CASSELYLDTVFPYEQYF	TRBV6-1	TRBJ2-7	NA	NA
TGTGCCAGCACCTTTTTAACAGGGCGAAGCTCCTACAATGAGCAGTTCTTC	CASTFLTGRSSYNEQFF	TRBV6-1	TRBJ2-1	NA	few
TGCAGTGCTAGAGACGGGGGCGCAGCAACTAATGAAAAACTGTTTTTT	CSARDGGAATNEKLFF	TRBV20-1	TRBJ1-4	NA	few
TGTGCCAGCAGCTTGACGCCCGGATTAGAGCAGTACTTC	CASSLTPGLEQYF	TRBV7-3	TRBJ2-7	NA	few
TGTGCCATCAGTGACCAAGAACCTCCTAGCGGGAGTCCCTACGAGCAGTACTTC	CAISDQEPPSGSPYEQYF	TRBV10-3	TRBJ2-7	TRBD2	few
TGCGCCAGCAGCCAAGATATGGACATTTACGAGCAGTACTTC	CASSQDMDIYEQYF	TRBV4-3	TRBJ2-7	NA	few
TGTGCCAGCAGCCAAGATAGGACTAGCAGGTTCTTC	CASSQDRTSRFF	TRBV14	TRBJ2-1	TRBD2	few
TGCAGTGCTAGAGATTTAATCTACGAGCAGTACTTC	CSARDLIYEQYF	TRBV20-1	TRBJ2-7	NA	NA
TGCAGCGTGGGGGCAGGGAGGGCCACTGAAGCTTTCTTT	CSVGAGRATEAFF	TRBV29-1	TRBJ1-1	NA	few
TGTGCCAGCAGCCCCCGGACCGTAGCTGGAAACACCATATATTTT	CASSPRTVAGNTIYF	TRBV16	TRBJ1-3	NA	few
TGCGCCAGCAGCTCTACCCAAGGGGCAGTCAACTGTGGCTACACCTTC	CASSSTQGAVNCGYTF	TRBV5-1	TRBJ1-2	NA	few
TGTGCCAGCTCCCTACTCGGGACAGTTTCCTACGAGCAGTACTTC	CASSLLGTVSYEQYF	TRBV2	TRBJ2-7	TRBD1	NA
TGTGCCAGCAGCTTGGCGGTCACCTCCTACAATGAGCAGTTCTTC	CASSLAVTSYNEQFF	TRBV7-2	TRBJ2-1	NA	NA
TGTGCCAGCCGGGGGGCCGAAGAGACCCAGTACTTC	CASRGAEETQYF	TRBV2	TRBJ2-5	NA	many
TGTGCCAGCAGTTTGTCTAGTAGGTTATGGGGCTACACCTTC	CASSLSSRLWGYTF	TRBV28	TRBJ1-2	NA	NA
TGTGCCAGCAGTTGGGGGAGGGCAGATACGCAGTATTTT	CASSWGRADTQYF	TRBV12-3/TRBV12-4	TRBJ2-3	TRBD2	NA
TGTGCCAGCAGCCCGATCACGGGAGATACGCAGTATTTT	CASSPITGDTQYF	TRBV7-8	TRBJ2-3	NA	few
TGTGCCAGCAGCTTGAACAGGGAGGGGGCTAATGAAAAACTGTTTTTT	CASSLNREGANEKLFF	TRBV7-2	TRBJ1-4	NA	NA
TGCGCCAGCAGCCACCCAATACAGGGAGCGAGGGAGCAGTACTTC	CASSHPIQGAREQYF	TRBV4-1	TRBJ2-7	NA	NA
TGTGCCAGCAGCGTAGATCAGGGGGTATACAATGAGCAGTTCTTC	CASSVDQGVYNEQFF	TRBV9	TRBJ2-1	TRBD1	NA
TGTGCCAGCAAAAGACCCGGGAGCAATCAGCCCCAGCATTTT	CASKRPGSNQPQHF	TRBV6-2/TRBV6-3	TRBJ1-5	NA	NA
TGTGCCAGCATTCCCAGGTTGGACGCAGGGGAGCATTATTTT	CASIPRLDAGEHYF	TRBV28	TRBJ2-3	NA	NA
TGCAGTGCTCCCCAGGGACAGTTAAACATTCAGTACTTC	CSAPQGQLNIQYF	TRBV20-1	TRBJ2-4	TRBD1	NA
TGCAGCGCTGAGGACAGGGGCGGCTACACCTTC	CSAEDRGGYTF	TRBV29-1	TRBJ1-2	TRBD1	NA
TGTGCCAGCAGCTTAGAGGCGGGACCCTACGAGCAGTACTTC	CASSLEAGPYEQYF	TRBV7-2	TRBJ2-7	NA	NA
TGCAGTGCTAGAGCGGCGGGAGGTTGGGAGACCCAGTACTTC	CSARAAGGWETQYF	TRBV20-1	TRBJ2-5	TRBD2	NA
TGTGCCAGCAGCTCTGCGCAGGGAGCCGAGCAGTACTTC	CASSSAQGAEQYF	TRBV7-9	TRBJ2-7	NA	few
TGCAGTGCTAGGACAGGGGGAACAGATGCTGCCTATGGCTACACCTTC	CSARTGGTDAAYGYTF	TRBV20-1	TRBJ1-2	TRBD1	NA
TGTGCCAGCAGCCAAGCATTCCCCGTAAGGTGGCTAGGGGACTACGAGCAGCACTTC	CASSQAFPVRWLGDYEQHF	TRBV4-2	TRBJ2-7	TRBD2	few
TGCGCCAGCAGCCGCGTAGGGTTCCAAGAGACCCAGTACTTC	CASSRVGFQETQYF	TRBV4-1	TRBJ2-5	NA	few
TGTGCCACCAGTGATGGGGTTCGTGGCTACACCTTC	CATSDGVRGYTF	TRBV24-1	TRBJ1-2	NA	few
TGTGCCAGCAGCTTACGCGGGGGCGCGGAGTCTGGGGCCAACGTCCTGACTTTC	CASSLRGGAESGANVLTF	TRBV7-9	TRBJ2-6	NA	NA